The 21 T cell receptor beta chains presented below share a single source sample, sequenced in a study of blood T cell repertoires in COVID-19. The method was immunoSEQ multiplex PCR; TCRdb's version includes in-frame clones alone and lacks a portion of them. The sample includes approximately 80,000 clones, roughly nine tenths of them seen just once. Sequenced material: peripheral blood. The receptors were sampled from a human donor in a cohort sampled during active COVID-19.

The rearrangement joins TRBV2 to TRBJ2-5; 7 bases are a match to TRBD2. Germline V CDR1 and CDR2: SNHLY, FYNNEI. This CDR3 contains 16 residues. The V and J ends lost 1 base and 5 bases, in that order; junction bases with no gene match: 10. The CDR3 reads CASSEVRGSIMETQYF. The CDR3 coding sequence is TGTGCCAGCAGTGAAGTGCGCGGGAGTATTATGGAGACCCAGTACTTC.

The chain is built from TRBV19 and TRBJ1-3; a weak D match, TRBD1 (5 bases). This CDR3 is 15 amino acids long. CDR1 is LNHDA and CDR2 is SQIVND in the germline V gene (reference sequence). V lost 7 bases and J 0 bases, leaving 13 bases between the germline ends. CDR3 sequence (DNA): TGTGCCAGTACAGGACAAGTCTTCTCTGGAAACACCATATATTTT. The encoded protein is CASTGQVFSGNTIYF.

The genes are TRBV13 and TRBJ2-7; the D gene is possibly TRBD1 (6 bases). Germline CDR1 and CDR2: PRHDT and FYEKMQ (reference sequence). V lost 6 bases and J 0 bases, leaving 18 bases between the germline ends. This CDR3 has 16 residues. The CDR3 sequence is CASSKVGTSASYEQYF. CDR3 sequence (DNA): TGTGCCAGCAGTAAGGTCGGGACATCTGCCTCCTACGAGCAGTACTTC. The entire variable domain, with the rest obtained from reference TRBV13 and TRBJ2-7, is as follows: AAGVIQSPRHLIKEKRETATLKCYPIPRHDTVYWYQQGPGQDPQFLISFYEKMQSDKGSIPDRFSAQQFSDYHSELNMSSLELGDSALYFCASSKVGTSASYEQYFGPGTRLTVT.

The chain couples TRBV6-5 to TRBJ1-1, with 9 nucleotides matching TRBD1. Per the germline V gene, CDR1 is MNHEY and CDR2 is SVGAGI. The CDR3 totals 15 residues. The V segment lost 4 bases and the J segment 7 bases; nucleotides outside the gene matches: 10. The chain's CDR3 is CASSSPGTGWDEAFF. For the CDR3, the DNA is TGTGCCAGCAGTTCCCCCGGGACAGGGTGGGATGAAGCTTTCTTT.

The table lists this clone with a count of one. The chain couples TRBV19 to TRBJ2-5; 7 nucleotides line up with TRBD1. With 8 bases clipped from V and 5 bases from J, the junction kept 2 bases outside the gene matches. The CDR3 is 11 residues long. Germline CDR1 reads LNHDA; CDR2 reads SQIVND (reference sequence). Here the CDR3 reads CASEGAETQYF. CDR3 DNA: TGTGCCAGTGAGGGGGCCGAGACCCAGTACTTC.

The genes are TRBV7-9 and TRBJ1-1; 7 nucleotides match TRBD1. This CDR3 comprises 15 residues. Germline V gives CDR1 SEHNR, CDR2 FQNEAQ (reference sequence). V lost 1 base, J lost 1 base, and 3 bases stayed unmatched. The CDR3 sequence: CASSLDRGTNTEAFF. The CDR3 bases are TGTGCCAGCAGCTTAGACAGGGGAACGAACACTGAAGCTTTCTTT.

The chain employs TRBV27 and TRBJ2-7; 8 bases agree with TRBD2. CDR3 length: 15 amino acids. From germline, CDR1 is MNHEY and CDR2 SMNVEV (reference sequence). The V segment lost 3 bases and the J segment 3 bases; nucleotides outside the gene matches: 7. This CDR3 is CASSFVAGSFYEQYF. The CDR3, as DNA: TGTGCCAGCAGTTTCGTAGCGGGATCTTTCTACGAGCAGTACTTC.

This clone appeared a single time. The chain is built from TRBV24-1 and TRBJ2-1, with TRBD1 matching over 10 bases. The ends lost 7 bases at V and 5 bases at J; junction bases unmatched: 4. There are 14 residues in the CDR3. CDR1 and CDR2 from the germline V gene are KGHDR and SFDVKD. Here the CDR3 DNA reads TGTGCCACCAGCTTGGGACAGGGGAACAATGAGCAGTTCTTC. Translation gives CATSLGQGNNEQFF.

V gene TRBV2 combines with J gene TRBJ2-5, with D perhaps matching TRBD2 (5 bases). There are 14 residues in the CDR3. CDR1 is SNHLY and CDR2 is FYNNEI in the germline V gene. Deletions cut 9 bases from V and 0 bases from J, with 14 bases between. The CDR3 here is CASDGEPYQETQYF. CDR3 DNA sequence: TGTGCCAGTGACGGGGAACCGTACCAAGAGACCCAGTACTTC.

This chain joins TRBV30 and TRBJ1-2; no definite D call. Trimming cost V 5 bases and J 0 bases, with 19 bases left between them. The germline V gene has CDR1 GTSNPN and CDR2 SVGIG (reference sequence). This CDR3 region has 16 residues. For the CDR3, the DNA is TGTGCCTGGGTCCCCCCTCTTGGTGAGGCTAACTATGGCTACACCTTC. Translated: CAWVPPLGEANYGYTF.

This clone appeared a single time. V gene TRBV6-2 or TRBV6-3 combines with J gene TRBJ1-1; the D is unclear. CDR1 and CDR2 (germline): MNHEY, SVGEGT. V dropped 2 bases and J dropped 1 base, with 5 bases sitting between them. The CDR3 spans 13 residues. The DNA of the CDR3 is TGTGCCAGCAGTTACCTTCGGAACACTGAAGCTTTCTTT. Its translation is CASSYLRNTEAFF.

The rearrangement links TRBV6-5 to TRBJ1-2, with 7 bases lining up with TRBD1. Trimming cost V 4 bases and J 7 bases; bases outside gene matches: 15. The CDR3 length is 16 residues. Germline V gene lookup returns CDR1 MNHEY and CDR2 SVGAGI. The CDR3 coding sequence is TGTGCCAGCAGTTCACACCTAACCGGGACAGTTTCTGGCTACACCTTC. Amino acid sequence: CASSSHLTGTVSGYTF.

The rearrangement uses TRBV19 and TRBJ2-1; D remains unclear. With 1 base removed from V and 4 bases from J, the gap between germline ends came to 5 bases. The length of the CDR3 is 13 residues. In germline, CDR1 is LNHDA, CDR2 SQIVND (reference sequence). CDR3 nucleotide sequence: TGTGCCAGTAGTATAGGCCGGTACAATGAGCAGTTCTTC. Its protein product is CASSIGRYNEQFF.

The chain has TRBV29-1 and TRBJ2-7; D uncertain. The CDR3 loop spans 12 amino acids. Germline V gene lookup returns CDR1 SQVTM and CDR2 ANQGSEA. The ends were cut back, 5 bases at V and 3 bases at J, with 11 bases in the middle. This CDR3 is CSVLGRDYEQYF. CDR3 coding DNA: TGCAGCGTTTTGGGCAGAGACTACGAGCAGTACTTC.

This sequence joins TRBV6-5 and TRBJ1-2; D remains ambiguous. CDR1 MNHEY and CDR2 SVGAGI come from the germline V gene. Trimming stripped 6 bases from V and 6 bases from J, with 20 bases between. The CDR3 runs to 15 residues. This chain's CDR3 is CASSPLGLLRDGYTF. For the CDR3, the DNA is TGTGCCAGCAGCCCATTAGGACTTTTAAGGGATGGCTACACCTTC.

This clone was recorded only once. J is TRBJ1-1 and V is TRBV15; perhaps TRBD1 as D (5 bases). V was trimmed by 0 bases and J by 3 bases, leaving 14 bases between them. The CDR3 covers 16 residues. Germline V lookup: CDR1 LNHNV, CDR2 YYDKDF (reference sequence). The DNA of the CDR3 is TGTGCCACCAGCAGAGAGCCCTTTCGGGGGTACACTGAAGCTTTCTTT. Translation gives CATSREPFRGYTEAFF. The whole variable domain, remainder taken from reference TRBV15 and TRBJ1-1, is DAMVIQNPRYQVTQFGKPVTLSCSQTLNHNVMYWYQQKSSQAPKLLFHYYDKDFNNEADTPDNFQSRRPNTSFCFLDIRSPGLGDTAMYLCATSREPFRGYTEAFFGQGTRLTVV.

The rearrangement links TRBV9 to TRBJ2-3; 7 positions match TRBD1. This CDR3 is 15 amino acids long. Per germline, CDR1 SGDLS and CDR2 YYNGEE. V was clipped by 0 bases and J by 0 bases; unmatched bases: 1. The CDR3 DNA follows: TGTGCCAGCAGCGTAGAGGGACAGAGCACAGATACGCAGTATTTT. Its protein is CASSVEGQSTDTQYF. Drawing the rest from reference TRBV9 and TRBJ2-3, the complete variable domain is DSGVTQTPKHLITATGQRVTLRCSPRSGDLSVYWYQQSLDQGLQFLIQYYNGEERAKGNILERFSAQQFPDLHSELNLSSLELGDSALYFCASSVEGQSTDTQYFGPGTRLTVL.

The chain's CDR3 is CSVADEKLFF. In DNA form, the CDR3 reads TGCAGCGTGGCGGATGAAAAACTGTTTTTT. The rearrangement joins TRBV20-1 to TRBJ1-4; D unresolved. This CDR3 region has 10 residues. Per the germline V gene, CDR1 is DFQATT and CDR2 is SNEGSKA (reference sequence).

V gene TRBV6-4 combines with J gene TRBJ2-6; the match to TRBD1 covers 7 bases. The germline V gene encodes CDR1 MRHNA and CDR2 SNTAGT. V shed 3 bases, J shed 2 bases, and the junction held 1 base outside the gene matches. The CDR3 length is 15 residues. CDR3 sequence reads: CASSDDRAGANVLTF. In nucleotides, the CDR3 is TGTGCCAGCAGTGATGACAGGGCTGGGGCCAACGTCCTGACTTTC.

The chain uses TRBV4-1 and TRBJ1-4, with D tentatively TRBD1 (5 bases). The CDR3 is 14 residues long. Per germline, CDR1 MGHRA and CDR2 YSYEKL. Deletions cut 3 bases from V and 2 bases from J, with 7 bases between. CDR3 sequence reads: CASSQGLTNEKLFF. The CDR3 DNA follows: TGCGCCAGCAGCCAGGGACTGACTAATGAAAAACTGTTTTTT.

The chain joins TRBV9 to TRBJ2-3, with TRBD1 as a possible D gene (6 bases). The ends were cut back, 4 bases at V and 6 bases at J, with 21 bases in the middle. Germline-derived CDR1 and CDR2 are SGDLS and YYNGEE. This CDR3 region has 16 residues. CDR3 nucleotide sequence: TGTGCCAGCAGCATCACCGGGACACTTTTTTCTGATACGCAGTATTTT. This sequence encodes CASSITGTLFSDTQYF.